The TCR beta chain described here comes from a study of T cells in localized non-small cell lung cancer. Study findings and constraints: Of the top 100 tumor clones, median 57 were in adjacent lung, 25 to 30 among its top 100. Maximal T cell clonality occurred in uninvolved adjacent lung, with tumor ranking below it. Analysis by sequencing included only one tumor region, so heterogeneity remains possible. Increased T cell density in blood showed an association with longer overall survival.

With respect to this clone: Its antigen is unidentified.

Generated by immunoSEQ multiplex PCR, the TCRdb table keeps only in-frame clones and is missing some. The sample gives tens of thousands of clones, roughly 81% of which show up once; approximately 13% is in the top ten. This CDR3 has 15 amino acids. Per the germline V gene, CDR1 is SNHLY and CDR2 is FYNNEI. The V gene lost 5 bases and the J gene lost 1 base, with 12 bases spanning the gap. V gene TRBV2 combines with J gene TRBJ1-5; tentatively, D is TRBD1 (5 bases). The receptor's source is a female donor of 60 years or more with stage I lung adenocarcinoma. Specimen: peripheral blood, collected before any cancer treatment. CDR3 amino acids: CASSKDSASNQPQHF. DNA of the CDR3: TGTGCCAGCAGTAAAGACAGCGCCAGCAATCAGCCCCAGCATTTT.